This T cell receptor (beta chain) was identified during a study of blood T cell repertoires in COVID-19. Study-level information: Samples representing acute and convalescent COVID-19 were sourced from the United States, Italy and Spain. T cells, B-cell-depleted T cells, or PBMCs supplied cDNA or gDNA.

The data were produced by immunoSEQ multiplex PCR, yet TCRdb's version contains in-frame clones alone and is incomplete. The table lists fewer than 45,000 clones, about 82% of them singletons, with 4.8% in the top ten. V was clipped by 7 bases and J by 7 bases, with 19 bases between them. The CDR3 length is 14 residues. CDR1 is MNHNY, CDR2 SVGAGI, per germline (reference sequence). The sample comprised peripheral blood. This chain joins TRBV6-6 and TRBJ1-2; D may be TRBD1 (6 bases). This receptor was obtained from a man aged 50 to 59 with active COVID-19. CDR3 nucleotides: TGTGCCAGCATCAAGAGTCCGGGACACCTTGGCTACACCTTC. Translating it yields CASIKSPGHLGYTF.